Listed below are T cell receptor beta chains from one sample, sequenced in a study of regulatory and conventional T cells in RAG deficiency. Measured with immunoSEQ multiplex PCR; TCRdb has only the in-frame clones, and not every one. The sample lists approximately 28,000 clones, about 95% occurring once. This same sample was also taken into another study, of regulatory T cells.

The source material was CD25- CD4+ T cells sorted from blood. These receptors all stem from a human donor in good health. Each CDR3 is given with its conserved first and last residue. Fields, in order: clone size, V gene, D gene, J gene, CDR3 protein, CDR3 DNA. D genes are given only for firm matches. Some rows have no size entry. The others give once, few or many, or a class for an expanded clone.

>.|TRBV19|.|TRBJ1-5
CASSTQVAVENNQPQHF
TGTGCCAGTAGTACCCAGGTGGCTGTGGAAAACAATCAGCCCCAGCATTTT
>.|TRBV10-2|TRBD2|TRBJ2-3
CASRPSGGQDTQYF
TGCGCCAGCAGGCCTAGCGGGGGGCAGGATACGCAGTATTTT
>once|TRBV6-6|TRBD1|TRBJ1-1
CASSTGDTEAFF
TGTGCCAGCAGCACAGGGGATACTGAAGCTTTCTTT
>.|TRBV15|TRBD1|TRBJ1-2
CATRGQPTYGYTF
TGTGCCACCAGGGGACAGCCGACTTATGGCTACACCTTC
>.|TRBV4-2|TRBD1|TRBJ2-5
CASSQLDREGETQYF
TGTGCCAGCAGCCAGCTAGACAGGGAAGGGGAGACCCAGTACTTC
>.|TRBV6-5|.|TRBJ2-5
CASSYELWGQGTQYF
TGTGCCAGCAGTTACGAGTTGTGGGGTCAGGGGACCCAGTACTTC
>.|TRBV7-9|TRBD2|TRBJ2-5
CASSLGSLAGETQYF
TGTGCCAGCAGCTTAGGTTCCCTAGCGGGAGAGACCCAGTACTTC
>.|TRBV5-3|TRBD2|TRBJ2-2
CARSPSGGLNTGELFF
TGTGCCAGAAGCCCAAGCGGGGGCCTGAACACCGGGGAGCTGTTTTTT
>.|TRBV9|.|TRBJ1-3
CASSPRGGSAGNTIYF
TGTGCCAGCAGCCCTCGGGGGGGTTCGGCTGGAAACACCATATATTTT
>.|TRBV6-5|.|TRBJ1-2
CASSFEGGRGGYTF
TGTGCCAGCAGTTTCGAGGGAGGGCGGGGCGGCTACACCTTC
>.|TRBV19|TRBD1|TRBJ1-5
CASNSRDRGAGQPQHF
TGTGCCAGTAATTCCCGGGACAGGGGTGCGGGTCAGCCCCAGCATTTT
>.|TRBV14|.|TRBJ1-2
CASSQGRDGYTF
TGTGCCAGCAGCCAAGGACGGGATGGCTACACCTTC
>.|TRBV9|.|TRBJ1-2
CASTPSGGESGGYGYTF
TGTGCCAGCACCCCATCAGGCGGGGAGTCGGGCGGCTATGGCTACACCTTC
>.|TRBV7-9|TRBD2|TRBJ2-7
CASSLWGTSGGFTYEQYF
TGTGCCAGCAGCTTATGGGGGACTAGCGGGGGTTTCACCTACGAGCAGTACTTC
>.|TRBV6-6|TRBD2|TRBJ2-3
CASSYRRAGATDTQYF
TGTGCCAGCAGTTACCGACGAGCGGGGGCCACAGATACGCAGTATTTT